Shown below are 2 T cell receptor beta chains from a single sample sequenced in a study of cytomegalovirus exposure and HLA in healthy donors. Vbeta (60) and Jbeta (13) primers were used in the PCR. Profiled with immunoSEQ multiplex PCR; TCRdb holds only in-frame clones, not every one. The sample includes 90,000 to 120,000 clones, approximately 68% seen only once; the top ten take less than 5%. Sample: PBMCs. Receptors originate from a woman aged 18-29 years in good health and CMV-seropositive.

The chain recombines TRBV19 with TRBJ1-1; D might be TRBD1 (6 bases). Trimming shortened V by 6 bases and J by 7 bases, and 15 bases separated the two germline ends. Germline V gene data show CDR1 as LNHDA and CDR2 as SQIVND (reference sequence). There are 13 residues in the CDR3. CDR3 protein: CASRKGGYLEAFF. The CDR3 region has the DNA TGTGCCAGTAGAAAAGGGGGTTATCTTGAAGCTTTCTTT.

In its sample, this clone was seen once. The gene calls are TRBV6-1 and TRBJ1-1, with 7 bases aligning to TRBD1. This CDR3 contains 16 residues. Germline V gives CDR1 MNHNS, CDR2 SASEGT. V lost 0 bases to trimming and J lost 3 bases; unmatched junction nucleotides: 7. The CDR3 sequence: CASSEALYRGDTEAFF. The CDR3 nucleotides read TGTGCCAGCAGTGAAGCTTTGTACAGGGGAGACACTGAAGCTTTCTTT.